This TCR beta chain derives from a study of T cell repertoires in cytomegalovirus infection. Study-level information: HLA-B-restricted CMV epitopes that are well studied, plus recently identified HLA-C-restricted ones, were used by the study. Indications came from public TCR beta signatures; they pointed to CMV infection and to a matching HLA type.

Note on this clonotype: Its target is unknown.

With 7 bases clipped from V and 3 bases from J, the junction kept 9 bases outside the gene matches. The CDR3 spans 14 residues. Per the germline V gene, CDR1 is ENHRY and CDR2 is SYGVKD. TCRdb redid the calling of the reads with MiXCR, one entry per CDR3 protein. The sample carries some 920,000 distinct CDR3 sequences, about a third recorded once. This clonotype originated in a human donor in good health (CMV status not recorded). Some clones in this sample may be carry-over from other donors' samples. The source material was cultured CD8+ T cells from PBMCs, sampled from culture after CMV antigen stimulation. The chain is built from TRBV10-3 and TRBJ2-7; 7 bases are a match to TRBD1. This chain's CDR3 is CAITPGTDFYEQYF. The CDR3 bases are TGTGCCATCACCCCCGGGACAGACTTCTACGAGCAGTACTTC.